Listed here are 27 T cell receptor beta chains from one sample, sequenced in a study of cytomegalovirus exposure and HLA in healthy donors. The study ran its PCR with 60 Vbeta and 13 Jbeta primers. This table comes from immunoSEQ multiplex PCR, and its TCRdb copy is limited to in-frame clones, with some not included. The data hold around 150,000 clones, with 87% observed a single time. The specimen was PBMCs. The receptors come from a woman aged 25-40 years in good health and CMV-seronegative.

The chain combines TRBV7-9 with TRBJ1-2; D remains ambiguous. V shed 4 bases and J shed 4 bases, with 13 bases lying between them. The CDR3 consists of 14 residues. CDR1 is SEHNR and CDR2 is FQNEAQ in the germline V gene (reference sequence). The CDR3 protein is CASSSFDTFYGYTF. DNA for the CDR3: TGTGCCAGCAGCTCCTTCGACACCTTCTATGGCTACACCTTC.

The V and J genes are TRBV27 and TRBJ2-7; D may be TRBD2 (6 bases). Trimming removed 7 bases from V and 0 bases from J, with 13 bases in between. The V gene's germline CDR1 is MNHEY and CDR2 SMNVEV (reference sequence). The CDR3 length is 14 residues. CDR3 nucleotides: TGTGCCAGCACCCCACGGGGACTCTCCTACGAGCAGTACTTC. Amino acids: CASTPRGLSYEQYF.

As concerns this clone: This CDR3 is also generated by other DNA sequences in the sample. The rearrangement uses TRBV6-5 and TRBJ1-2; weak D call: TRBD1 (6 bases). The length of the CDR3 is 16 residues. Germline CDR1 reads MNHEY; CDR2 reads SVGAGI. Trimming removed 2 bases from V and 6 bases from J, with 19 bases in between. The CDR3 nucleotides are TGTGCCAGCAGTTACGCGGGGGGGCGCCTAACGGATGGCTACACCTTC. It specifies CASSYAGGRLTDGYTF.

The chain is built from TRBV7-6 and TRBJ1-2, with 8 positions matching TRBD1. With 5 bases clipped from V and 7 bases from J, the junction kept 12 bases outside the gene matches. Germline-derived CDR1 and CDR2 are SGHVS and FNYEAQ. This CDR3 comprises 15 residues. CDR3 sequence: CASSQKPTGVGGYTF. In nucleotides, the CDR3 is TGTGCCAGCAGCCAGAAACCGACAGGGGTCGGTGGCTACACCTTC. Full variable domain (outside the CDR3, taken from reference TRBV7-6 and TRBJ1-2): GAGVSQSPRYKVTKRGQDVALRCDPISGHVSLYWYRQALGQGPEFLTYFNYEAQQDKSGLPNDRFSAERPEGSISTLTIQRTEQRDSAMYRCASSQKPTGVGGYTFGSGTRLTVV.

This clone has only one observation. The rearrangement uses TRBV7-6 and TRBJ1-4; 7 bases align to TRBD1. The CDR3 has 14 amino acids. Germline V CDR1 and CDR2: SGHVS, FNYEAQ. Trimming at V came to 3 bases and at J to 8 bases, leaving 6 bases not matched to a gene. In nucleotides, the CDR3 is TGTGCCAGCAGCTTCCTCGGGACAGACGAAAAACTGTTTTTT. Protein product: CASSFLGTDEKLFF.

The DNA for the CDR3 is TGTGCCAGCAGCGCTTCTAGCGGCGGTTACTACGAGCAGTACTTC. This translates into CASSASSGGYYEQYF. The gene calls are TRBV7-6 and TRBJ2-7, with TRBD2 identical over 7 bases. Germline CDR1 is SGHVS and CDR2 is FNYEAQ. This CDR3 has 15 amino acids. The ends lost 5 bases at V and 3 bases at J; junction bases unmatched: 10.

The chain employs TRBV6-5 and TRBJ1-1; no reliable D call. This CDR3 contains 16 residues. Germline-derived CDR1 and CDR2 are MNHEY and SVGAGI. V shed 2 bases and J shed 4 bases, with 17 bases lying between them. The CDR3 is CASSYLGGGGGTEAFF. CDR3 nucleotides: TGTGCCAGCAGTTACCTTGGTGGAGGAGGCGGCACTGAAGCTTTCTTT.

This chain joins TRBV25-1 and TRBJ2-3, with D perhaps TRBD2 (6 bases). Trimming stripped 11 bases from V and 1 base from J, with 19 bases between. Germline V gene sequence: CDR1 MGHDK, CDR2 SYGVNS. The CDR3 loop spans 15 amino acids. Written as DNA, the CDR3 is TGTGCCGGGCTCAGGAGGCGGGGTTGCACAGATACGCAGTATTTT. It yields the protein CAGLRRRGCTDTQYF.

The V call is TRBV9, the J call TRBJ2-7; 9 bases are shared with TRBD1. Per the germline V gene, CDR1 is SGDLS and CDR2 is YYNGEE. V gave up 3 bases and J gave up 3 bases; unmatched junction bases: 7. The CDR3 contains 15 residues. The CDR3: CASSAEPGQGYEQYF. For the CDR3, the DNA is TGTGCCAGCAGCGCGGAACCGGGACAGGGCTACGAGCAGTACTTC.

The V call is TRBV18, the J call TRBJ1-6; D is undetermined. Germline CDR1 KGHSH, CDR2 LQKENI. This CDR3 has 15 amino acids. V was cut by 4 bases and J by 10 bases, with 17 bases left in between. The CDR3 loop is CASSLPTNLGSPLHF. In DNA, the CDR3 is TGTGCCAGCTCACTTCCCACAAATCTAGGCTCACCCCTCCACTTT.

V and J are TRBV7-9 and TRBJ1-2; 7 nucleotides agree with TRBD1. CDR1 is SEHNR and CDR2 is FQNEAQ in the germline V gene (reference sequence). This CDR3 contains 15 residues. With 8 bases clipped from V and 4 bases from J, the junction kept 13 bases outside the gene matches. CDR3 DNA: TGTGCCAGCTTAGACCTCAGGGGGTTGGGCTATGGCTACACCTTC. Amino acid sequence: CASLDLRGLGYGYTF.

J is TRBJ2-5 and V is TRBV28; 13 bases line up with TRBD2. The CDR3 is 15 residues long. Germline values: CDR1 MDHEN, CDR2 SYDVKM. J was trimmed by 5 bases and V by 6 bases; bases with no gene match: 6. For the CDR3, the DNA is TGTGCCAGCAGATATACTAGCGGGAGGGCCGAGACCCAGTACTTC. Protein: CASRYTSGRAETQYF.

The gene calls are TRBV7-2 and TRBJ2-7; D is perhaps TRBD2 (6 bases). CDR1 is SGHTA and CDR2 is FQGNSA in the germline V gene. V lost 3 bases and J lost 1, with 10 bases in between. CDR3 length: 14 amino acids. Written as DNA, the CDR3 is TGTGCCAGCAGCTTCCGCGGGAAGTCCTACGAGCAGTACTTC. This gives the protein CASSFRGKSYEQYF.

The genes are TRBV4-2 and TRBJ1-6; D is undetermined. The CDR3 contains 15 residues. V shed 1 base and J shed 8 bases, with 12 bases lying between them. CDR1 and CDR2 (germline): LGHNA, YNFKEQ. CDR3 nucleotides: TGTGCCAGCAGCCAAGTAACCATTGAGGATTCACCCCTCCACTTT. This gives the protein CASSQVTIEDSPLHF.

This clone was picked up one time. The chain recombines TRBV30 with TRBJ2-2; 9 bases fit TRBD2. Trimming at V came to 6 bases and at J to 3 bases, leaving 17 bases not matched to a gene. Germline CDR1 is GTSNPN and CDR2 is SVGIG (reference sequence). The CDR3 sequence is 18 residues long. This CDR3 is CACQGDTSGYTYTGELFF. In nucleotides, the CDR3 is TGTGCCTGCCAGGGGGATACTAGCGGGTACACCTACACCGGGGAGCTGTTTTTT.

The genes are TRBV29-1 and TRBJ2-3; D possibly corresponds to TRBD1 (5 bases). Germline loops: CDR1 SQVTM, CDR2 ANQGSEA. Trimming removed 0 bases from V and 2 bases from J, with 15 bases in between. The CDR3 has 16 amino acids. The CDR3 nucleotides read TGCAGCGTTGAAGATGAGTCGAAAGGGGCCACAGATACGCAGTATTTT. Translating gives CSVEDESKGATDTQYF.

The V gene is TRBV27, the J gene TRBJ2-7; TRBD1 matches at 8 bases. Germline V gene lookup returns CDR1 MNHEY and CDR2 SMNVEV (reference sequence). J gave up 8 bases and V 4 bases, and 13 bases lay outside the gene matches. The CDR3 consists of 15 residues. DNA for the CDR3: TGTGCCAGCAGTTCCCCGCCTGGACAGGGTTTCCAGCAGTACTTC. It codes for CASSSPPGQGFQQYF.

V is TRBV10-1 and J is TRBJ2-3; 9 bases line up with TRBD2. The CDR3 length is 16 residues. Germline V gene lookup returns CDR1 WNHNN and CDR2 SYGVQD (reference sequence). Trimming cost V 0 bases and J 0 bases; bases outside gene matches: 1. The CDR3 here is CASSESLAGSTDTQYF. CDR3 nucleotides: TGCGCCAGCAGTGAGTCTCTAGCGGGGAGCACAGATACGCAGTATTTT.

The genes are TRBV28 and TRBJ2-7, with 8 nucleotides matching TRBD2. Germline CDR1 reads MDHEN; CDR2 reads SYDVKM. The CDR3 is 13 residues long. Trimming took 6 bases from V and 2 from J; bases not matched to a gene: 3. The CDR3 coding sequence is TGTGCCAGCAGCCGCGGGGGGCCCTACGAGCAGTACTTC. As protein: CASSRGGPYEQYF.

Notes on this clone: Germline is not matched at one junction end, which may reflect a read error. The rearrangement links TRBV29-1 to TRBJ2-1, with TRBD2 as a possible D gene (6 bases). Germline V gene data show CDR1 as SQVTM and CDR2 as ANQGSEA. The length of the CDR3 is 14 residues. The DNA of the CDR3 is TGCAGCGTCTGGGCGGGGAGCTCCTACAATGGGCAGTTCTTC. Its protein product is CSVWAGSSYNGQFF.

V is TRBV5-1 and J is TRBJ2-5; weak D call: TRBD1 (6 bases). V lost 0 bases and J lost 2, with 11 bases in between. In germline, CDR1 is SGHRS, CDR2 YFSETQ. This CDR3 is 15 amino acids long. The CDR3 DNA reads TGCGCCAGCAGCTTGGTAACAGGGAAACAAGAGACCCAGTACTTC. Protein: CASSLVTGKQETQYF.

The chain is built from TRBV5-1 and TRBJ2-7; weak D call: TRBD1 (5 bases). V lost 4 bases to trimming and J lost 5 bases, with 16 bases between them. The germline V gene has CDR1 SGHRS and CDR2 YFSETQ. CDR3 length equals 14 residues. Here the CDR3 DNA reads TGCGCCAGCAGCGTTCAGGGTTATTCGAACGAGCAGTACTTC. Translating it yields CASSVQGYSNEQYF.

The genes are TRBV19 and TRBJ1-2; 7 nucleotides match TRBD1. CDR3 size: 13 residues. V lost 5 bases and J lost 7; bases outside the gene matches: 7. Germline CDR1 is LNHDA and CDR2 is SQIVND (reference sequence). This CDR3 is CASSADRVLGYTF. DNA for the CDR3: TGTGCCAGTAGTGCCGACAGGGTTCTTGGCTACACCTTC.

V and J are TRBV27 and TRBJ2-3, with D maybe TRBD1 (5 bases). Trimming left V 1 base short and J 4 bases short, with 9 bases between. Germline V gene data show CDR1 as MNHEY and CDR2 as SMNVEV (reference sequence). The length of the CDR3 is 14 residues. Here the CDR3 reads CASSLLQGSDTQYF. CDR3 DNA: TGTGCCAGCAGTTTATTGCAGGGTTCAGATACGCAGTATTTT.

CDR3 region: CASRSGGRWGDYGYTF. Written as DNA, the CDR3 is TGTGCCAGCAGATCAGGGGGCAGGTGGGGGGACTATGGCTACACCTTC. The chain carries TRBV28 and TRBJ1-2; the match to TRBD1 covers 8 bases. J lost 3 bases, V lost 6 bases, and 12 bases had no gene match. The length of the CDR3 is 16 residues. Germline V gene lookup returns CDR1 MDHEN and CDR2 SYDVKM.

V usage is TRBV7-2 and J usage is TRBJ2-2; the D gene is possibly TRBD1 (5 bases). Germline CDR1 is SGHTA and CDR2 is FQGNSA. The CDR3 consists of 13 residues. V was cut by 8 bases and J by 7 bases, with 14 bases left in between. CDR3 region: CASQSRASGELFF. The DNA for the CDR3 is TGTGCCAGCCAATCCAGGGCCAGCGGGGAGCTGTTTTTT.

The chain joins TRBV19 to TRBJ1-5, with TRBD1 identical over 8 bases. Germline-derived CDR1 and CDR2 are LNHDA and SQIVND (reference sequence). There are 15 residues in the CDR3. The V gene end was trimmed by 1 base and the J gene end by 14 bases; junction bases not matched to a gene: 13. CDR3 loop: CASSIGTDRGTPKHF. The CDR3 DNA is TGTGCCAGTAGTATAGGTACCGACAGGGGAACCCCGAAGCATTTT.